The sequence of this T cell receptor (beta chain) was determined in a study of cytomegalovirus exposure and HLA in healthy donors. Overall study findings and caveats: In a later analysis, V- and J-gene trimming of beta chains associated with a DCLRE1C missense variant, replicated independently.

With regard to this clone: The antigen is not known.

The PCR had 60 Vbeta and 13 Jbeta primers. Sequencing was performed with immunoSEQ multiplex PCR; in TCRdb, only in-frame clones are kept and a portion is missing. Here the sample spans 160,000 or so clones, approximately 88% being singletons. Looked up from germline, CDR1 is SEHNR and CDR2 is FQNEAQ (reference sequence). There are 14 residues in the CDR3. The V gene lost 4 bases and the J gene lost 6 bases, with 16 bases spanning the gap. Sequenced material: PBMCs. This chain joins TRBV7-9 and TRBJ2-7; TRBD1 is a possible D gene (6 bases). The TCR sequence derives from a woman aged 18-35 years in good health and CMV-seronegative. CDR3 sequence reads: CASSSDRDNFEQYF. The CDR3 coding sequence is TGTGCCAGCAGCTCAGACCGGGACAACTTCGAGCAGTACTTC.